The 22 T cell receptor beta chains presented below share a single source sample, sequenced in a study of cytomegalovirus exposure and HLA in healthy donors. Using immunoSEQ multiplex PCR, the repertoire was profiled, and TCRdb retains in-frame clones only, with some absent. The repertoire consists of approximately 300,000 clones, with roughly 88% occurring once and the leading ten covering over 0.8%. Sequencing was carried out using PBMCs. The receptors were gathered from a woman between 18 and 29 years old in good health and CMV-seronegative.

V is TRBV5-6 and J is TRBJ1-3; D gene uncertain. With 4 bases removed from V and 3 bases from J, the gap between germline ends came to 8 bases. Germline V gene sequence: CDR1 SGHDT, CDR2 YYEEEE. The CDR3 contains 13 residues. CDR3 bases: TGTGCCAGCAGCCTACCCGTTGGAAACACCATATATTTT. It codes for CASSLPVGNTIYF.

The V gene is TRBV5-1, the J gene TRBJ1-1, with TRBD1 matching over 9 bases. The germline V gene encodes CDR1 SGHRS and CDR2 YFSETQ. The junction had 3 bases not matched to a gene; V was cut back by 2 bases and J by 4 bases. The CDR3 is 14 residues long. The CDR3 region has the DNA TGCGCCAGCAGCTTACAGGGGGCTGGCACTGAAGCTTTCTTT. This codes for CASSLQGAGTEAFF.

J is TRBJ1-4 and V is TRBV13, with 7 bases matching TRBD1. V shed 3 bases and J 5 bases; nucleotides not matched to a gene: 9. This CDR3 is 16 amino acids long. CDR1 and CDR2 (germline): PRHDT, FYEKMQ (reference sequence). Here the CDR3 reads CASSFGQGGPNEKLFF. The CDR3, as DNA: TGTGCCAGCAGCTTCGGCCAGGGGGGCCCCAATGAAAAACTGTTTTTT.

The rearrangement uses TRBV25-1 and TRBJ2-1; the D is unclear. Trimming took 1 base from V and 7 from J, leaving 11 bases between them. The CDR3 totals 14 residues. Germline-derived CDR1 and CDR2 are MGHDK and SYGVNS. The CDR3 sequence: CASSEFGGKNEQFF. The CDR3 bases are TGTGCCAGCAGTGAATTCGGCGGTAAGAATGAGCAGTTCTTC.

The chain couples TRBV5-4 to TRBJ1-1, with D perhaps matching TRBD1 (5 bases). The CDR3 has 10 residues. Germline CDR1 is SGHNT and CDR2 is YYREEE (reference sequence). Trimming stripped 10 bases from V and 7 bases from J, with 11 bases between. The CDR3 DNA follows: TGTGCCCGGGGGGATGGTGAAGCTTTCTTT. It codes for CARGDGEAFF.

The rearrangement uses TRBV5-1 and TRBJ2-5; TRBD1 might be the D (7 bases). The germline CDR1 and CDR2 sequences are SGHRS and YFSETQ. The CDR3 is 14 residues long. V lost 4 bases, J lost 2 bases, and 12 bases lay in between. The CDR3 here is CASSQGGIQETQYF. The CDR3 DNA sequence: TGCGCCAGCAGCCAGGGGGGAATACAAGAGACCCAGTACTTC.

This chain links TRBV19 with TRBJ1-5; 8 nucleotides line up with TRBD1. Per germline, CDR1 LNHDA and CDR2 SQIVND (reference sequence). CDR3 length: 14 amino acids. The junction had 4 bases not matched to a gene; V was cut back by 7 bases and J by 2 bases. CDR3 loop: CASKQGAGNQPQHF. As DNA, the CDR3 is TGTGCCAGTAAGCAGGGGGCTGGCAATCAGCCCCAGCATTTT.

This chain uses TRBV19 with TRBJ1-4; tentatively, D is TRBD1 (6 bases). Trimming removed 11 bases at V and 2 bases at J, with 18 bases between. The germline gives CDR1 LNHDA, CDR2 SQIVND (reference sequence). This CDR3 has 15 residues. The CDR3 DNA reads TGTGCCGCTTCAGGGGCAGGTCTTACTAATGAAAAACTGTTTTTT. Translating gives CAASGAGLTNEKLFF.

In this sample, this clone turned up once. The gene calls are TRBV15 and TRBJ1-1; D possibly corresponds to TRBD1 (5 bases). The CDR3 loop spans 16 amino acids. Per germline, CDR1 LNHNV and CDR2 YYDKDF (reference sequence). V lost 0 bases to trimming and J lost 0 bases, with 11 bases between them. The CDR3 here is CATSRDSGTMNTEAFF. The CDR3 DNA sequence: TGTGCCACCAGCAGAGATTCCGGGACTATGAACACTGAAGCTTTCTTT.

J is TRBJ1-2 and V is TRBV7-9; 12 bases agree with TRBD1. The V and J ends lost 5 bases and 2 bases, in that order; junction bases with no gene match: 6. CDR1 SEHNR and CDR2 FQNEAQ come from the germline V gene (reference sequence). CDR3 length: 16 amino acids. The CDR3 nucleotides are TGTGCCAGCAGCCCGAAAGGGACAGGGGGCAACTATGGCTACACCTTC. Residues: CASSPKGTGGNYGYTF.

CDR3: CASSVTRPEQYF. CDR3 nucleotide sequence: TGTGCCAGCAGTGTCACTAGGCCTGAGCAGTACTTC. V gene TRBV28 combines with J gene TRBJ2-7; possible D gene TRBD2, 5 bases. CDR1 MDHEN and CDR2 SYDVKM come from the germline V gene. V was trimmed by 5 bases and J by 7 bases, leaving 12 bases between them. The CDR3 contains 12 residues. The whole variable domain, filled in from reference TRBV28 and TRBJ2-7, reads DVKVTQSSRYLVKRTGEKVFLECVQDMDHENMFWYRQDPGLGLRLIYFSYDVKMKEKGDIPEGYSVSREKKERFSLILESASTNQTSMYLCASSVTRPEQYFGPGTRLTVT.

This sequence joins TRBV5-4 and TRBJ2-3, with unresolved D. The ends were cut back, 0 bases at V and 6 bases at J, with 5 bases in the middle. From germline, CDR1 is SGHNT and CDR2 YYREEE (reference sequence). The CDR3 runs to 12 residues. The DNA for the CDR3 is TGTGCCAGCAGCTTGGCCTCGGATACGCAGTATTTT. Protein sequence: CASSLASDTQYF.

The genes are TRBV2 and TRBJ2-5; tentatively, D is TRBD1 (5 bases). Germline CDR1 SNHLY, CDR2 FYNNEI. The CDR3 has 12 residues. Trimming shortened V by 6 bases and J by 5 bases, and 10 bases separated the two germline ends. CDR3 nucleotide sequence: TGTGCCAGCAGGGGGCGCGAGGAGACCCAGTACTTC. Translating gives CASRGREETQYF. The full variable domain, with the rest looked up from reference TRBV2 and TRBJ2-5, is EPEVTQTPSHQVTQMGQEVILRCVPISNHLYFYWYRQILGQKVEFLVSFYNNEISEKSEIFDDQFSVERPDGSNFTLKIRSTKLEDSAMYFCASRGREETQYFGPGTRLLVL.

The chain is built from TRBV7-3 and TRBJ2-5; the match to TRBD2 covers 11 bases. Trimming took 5 bases from V and 0 from J; bases not matched to a gene: 8. Germline loops: CDR1 SGHTA, CDR2 FQGTGA. CDR3 length: 17 amino acids. CDR3 nucleotide sequence: TGTGCCAGCAGCCTAAGGGGGACTAGCGGAAACCAAGAGACCCAGTACTTC. Translating it yields CASSLRGTSGNQETQYF.

Notes on this clone: Other DNA sequences within the sample encode an identical CDR3. The genes are TRBV29-1 and TRBJ2-7; D call uncertain. The CDR3 covers 13 residues. The germline V gene has CDR1 SQVTM and CDR2 ANQGSEA. V dropped 4 bases and J dropped 1 base, with 11 bases sitting between them. The CDR3 reads CSVGAGDSYEQYF. CDR3 bases: TGCAGCGTTGGGGCAGGCGATTCCTACGAGCAGTACTTC.

The chain joins TRBV7-9 to TRBJ2-7; 7 positions agree with TRBD2. V lost 5 bases to trimming and J lost 6 bases; unmatched junction nucleotides: 13. CDR1 and CDR2 (germline): SEHNR, FQNEAQ (reference sequence). This CDR3 contains 15 residues. The CDR3 DNA follows: TGTGCCAGCAGCCCTTTGGTTAGCGGGCCCCGCGAGCAGTACTTC. Amino acid sequence: CASSPLVSGPREQYF.

The CDR3 bases are TGTGCCAGCAGTGGACTACCAAGGTTGTTAGTGGAGACCCAGTACTTC. This sequence encodes CASSGLPRLLVETQYF. This chain joins TRBV2 and TRBJ2-5, with TRBD2 as a possible D gene (5 bases). Germline-derived CDR1 and CDR2 are SNHLY and FYNNEI. The V and J ends lost 4 bases and 5 bases respectively, with 20 bases between them. The CDR3 loop spans 16 amino acids.

The rearrangement joins TRBV6-1 to TRBJ1-2; weak D call: TRBD1 (6 bases). Trimming took 0 bases from V and 2 from J, leaving 16 bases between them. This CDR3 is 17 amino acids long. Germline V gives CDR1 MNHNS, CDR2 SASEGT. The CDR3 sequence: CASSEAVGIQGNYGYTF. The DNA of the CDR3 is TGTGCCAGCAGTGAAGCGGTGGGGATACAGGGAAACTATGGCTACACCTTC.

The V call is TRBV18, the J call TRBJ1-2; D not certain. The V gene's germline CDR1 is KGHSH and CDR2 LQKENI. This CDR3 is built from 13 residues. V gave up 0 bases and J gave up 8 bases, with 10 bases separating them. The CDR3 is CASSPPGSLGYTF. The CDR3 DNA reads as TGTGCCAGCTCACCACCGGGCTCCCTAGGCTACACCTTC.

This sequence joins TRBV28 and TRBJ2-5; 9 positions agree with TRBD2. V was pared by 3 bases and J by 12 bases, with 17 bases of the junction left unmatched. The length of the CDR3 is 16 residues. The germline gives CDR1 MDHEN, CDR2 SYDVKM. CDR3 DNA: TGTGCCAGCAGTTTGGGGATAGCGGGAGCCACTCTGGTGGAGTACTTC. It yields the protein CASSLGIAGATLVEYF. Drawing the rest from reference TRBV28 and TRBJ2-5, the complete variable domain is DVKVTQSSRYLVKRTGEKVFLECVQDMDHENMFWYRQDPGLGLRLIYFSYDVKMKEKGDIPEGYSVSREKKERFSLILESASTNQTSMYLCASSLGIAGATLVEYFGPGTRLLVL.

The chain carries TRBV6-5 and TRBJ2-2; 7 bases fit TRBD1. Germline lookup yields CDR1 MNHEY and CDR2 SVGAGI. CDR3 size: 14 residues. J was trimmed by 6 bases and V by 2 bases; bases with no gene match: 3. The CDR3 sequence is CASSYGQGAGELFF. CDR3 sequence (DNA): TGTGCCAGCAGTTACGGTCAGGGGGCCGGGGAGCTGTTTTTT.

The V gene is TRBV4-3, the J gene TRBJ1-1; D is unresolved. The CDR3 is 17 amino acids. V lost 4 bases to trimming and J lost 1 base, with 19 bases between them. CDR1 and CDR2 (germline): LGHNA, YSLEER. In nucleotides, the CDR3 is TGCGCCAGCAGCCTATCCCAGGCTTTAGGAGGGAACACTGAAGCTTTCTTT. As protein: CASSLSQALGGNTEAFF.